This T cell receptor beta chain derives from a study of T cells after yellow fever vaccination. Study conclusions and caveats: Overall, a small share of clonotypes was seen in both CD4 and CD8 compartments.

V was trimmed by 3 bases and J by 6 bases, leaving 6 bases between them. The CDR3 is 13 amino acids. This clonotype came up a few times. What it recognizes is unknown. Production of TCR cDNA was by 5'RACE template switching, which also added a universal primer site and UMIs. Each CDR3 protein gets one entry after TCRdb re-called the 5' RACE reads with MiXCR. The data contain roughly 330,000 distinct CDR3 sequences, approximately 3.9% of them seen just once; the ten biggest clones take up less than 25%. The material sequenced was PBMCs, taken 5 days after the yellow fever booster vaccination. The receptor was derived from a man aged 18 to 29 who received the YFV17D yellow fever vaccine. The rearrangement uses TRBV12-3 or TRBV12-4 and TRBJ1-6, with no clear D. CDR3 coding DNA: TGTGCCAGCAGTTTGAGGTTTAATTCACCCCTCCACTTT. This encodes CASSLRFNSPLHF.